The 16 T cell receptor beta chains given below trace back to one sample, sequenced in a study of T cells of healthy individuals. TCRdb reanalysed the 5' RACE reads using MiXCR and keeps one entry per CDR3 protein. The sample shows 95,000 to 100,000 distinct CDR3 sequences, approximately 15% of them seen only once. These receptors all come from a human donor in good health.

This clonotype showed up many times. The gene calls are TRBV7-2 and TRBJ2-3; the D is unclear. Germline V CDR1 and CDR2: SGHTA, FQGNSA. CDR3 length equals 15 residues. With 1 base removed from V and 2 bases from J, the gap between germline ends came to 10 bases. CDR3 sequence reads: CASSLGGQITDTQYF. The CDR3 DNA reads as TGTGCCAGCAGCTTAGGTGGTCAGATCACAGATACGCAGTATTTT.

This clonotype appeared many times. The chain recombines TRBV20-1 with TRBJ2-5, with D perhaps matching TRBD1 (5 bases). V gave up 1 base and J gave up 2 bases, with 11 bases separating them. This CDR3 contains 14 residues. Germline V gene data show CDR1 as DFQATT and CDR2 as SNEGSKA (reference sequence). The CDR3 bases are TGCAGTGCTAGAGCCACGACAGTTCAAGAGACCCAGTACTTC. Its protein is CSARATTVQETQYF.

The chain combines TRBV29-1 with TRBJ2-7; the D is unclear. The germline V gene encodes CDR1 SQVTM and CDR2 ANQGSEA. V dropped 1 base and J dropped 7 bases, with 11 bases sitting between them. The CDR3 runs 12 residues. The CDR3 DNA follows: TGCAGCGTTGAAGTTGGCCTGGGGGAGCAGTACTTC. It is translated as CSVEVGLGEQYF.

This clonotype was seen at least ten times. The V call is TRBV6-2 or TRBV6-3, the J call TRBJ2-7; D remains ambiguous. This CDR3 has 12 amino acids. The germline gives CDR1 MNHEY, CDR2 SVGEGT. Trimming pared 8 bases from V and 3 bases from J, leaving 11 bases between. The CDR3 nucleotides are TGTGCCAGCGCCCTTAGGGACTACGAGCAGTACTTC. Translation gives CASALRDYEQYF.

The gene calls are TRBV7-2 and TRBJ2-3, with a weak D call TRBD1 (6 bases). The germline V gene encodes CDR1 SGHTA and CDR2 FQGNSA. The length of the CDR3 is 13 residues. Trimming took off 4 bases at V and 4 bases at J, with 9 bases between the two ends. The CDR3 protein is CASSYTGSDTQYF. Written as DNA, the CDR3 is TGTGCCAGCAGCTATACAGGGTCAGATACGCAGTATTTT. Full variable domain (missing parts from reference TRBV7-2 and TRBJ2-3): GAGVSQSPSNKVTEKGKDVELRCDPISGHTALYWYRQSLGQGLEFLIYFQGNSAPDKSGLPSDRFSAERTGGSVSTLTIQRTQQEDSAVYLCASSYTGSDTQYFGPGTRLTVL.

The CDR3 loop is CASSQDYLGGVVRHEQFF. The CDR3, as DNA: TGCGCCAGCAGCCAAGACTATTTAGGGGGGGTGGTTCGACATGAGCAGTTCTTC. The chain couples TRBV4-3 to TRBJ2-1; perhaps TRBD2 as D (7 bases). The CDR3 totals 18 residues. Trimming pared 0 bases from V and 8 bases from J, leaving 23 bases between. Germline CDR1 LGHNA, CDR2 YSLEER.

Only a few counts were recorded for this clonotype. The genes are TRBV20-1 and TRBJ2-7; D not certain. V dropped 0 bases and J dropped 2 bases, with 8 bases sitting between them. The CDR3 has 13 amino acids. Germline V lookup: CDR1 DFQATT, CDR2 SNEGSKA (reference sequence). The CDR3 loop is CSARDRTTYEQYF. DNA of the CDR3: TGCAGTGCTAGAGACAGGACGACCTACGAGCAGTACTTC.

CDR3 loop: CASGRDSTDTQYF. CDR3 nucleotide sequence: TGTGCCAGCGGCCGGGACAGCACAGATACGCAGTATTTT. The chain carries TRBV7-2 and TRBJ2-3; D may correspond to TRBD1 or TRBD2 (5 bases each). CDR1 and CDR2 (germline): SGHTA, FQGNSA. The CDR3 spans 13 residues. V was cut by 8 bases and J by 0 bases, with 9 bases left in between.

This clonotype came up a few times. The J gene is TRBJ2-2, the V gene TRBV6-6; TRBD1 matches 8 bases. CDR1 MNHNY and CDR2 SVGAGI come from the germline V gene (reference sequence). The length of the CDR3 is 18 residues. V shed 5 bases, J shed 3 bases, and the junction held 14 bases outside the gene matches. CDR3 in amino acids: CASSGQGSGYSDTGELFF. CDR3 sequence (DNA): TGTGCCAGCAGTGGACAGGGAAGTGGATATAGCGACACCGGGGAGCTGTTTTTT.

This clonotype occurred many times. The CDR3 coding sequence is TGCGCCAGCAGCCAAGGGCTGGGGGGGAATGGGGATGAAAAACTGTTTTTT. As protein: CASSQGLGGNGDEKLFF. V usage is TRBV4-3 and J usage is TRBJ1-4; a weak D match, TRBD1 (5 bases). The CDR3 totals 17 residues. Germline V lookup: CDR1 LGHNA, CDR2 YSLEER. Trimming stripped 1 base from V and 6 bases from J, with 18 bases between.

This clonotype came up many times. V is TRBV7-8 and J is TRBJ1-2, with D hard to call. V was clipped by 6 bases and J by 4 bases, with 18 bases between them. The CDR3 is 15 residues long. Germline V gene data show CDR1 as SGHVS and CDR2 as FQNEAQ. CDR3 bases: TGTGCCAGCAGGGAATTCGTAGGAGGGATCTATGGCTACACCTTC. This translates into CASREFVGGIYGYTF.

This chain joins TRBV7-2 and TRBJ1-6; D is perhaps TRBD1 (5 bases). CDR1 is SGHTA and CDR2 is FQGNSA in the germline V gene. CDR3 length: 14 residues. V was clipped by 3 bases and J by 12 bases, with 15 bases between them. The CDR3 reads CASSFGRRDLPLHF. The CDR3 region has the DNA TGTGCCAGCAGCTTTGGCAGGAGGGACTTACCCCTCCACTTT.

At least ten counts were recorded for this clonotype. This chain joins TRBV7-9 and TRBJ2-7; no firm D call. CDR1 and CDR2 (germline): SEHNR, FQNEAQ (reference sequence). This CDR3 spans 15 amino acids. The V end was cut by 1 base, the J end by 2 bases, with 12 bases between. This CDR3 reads CASSLDRAMTYEQYF. The CDR3 DNA follows: TGTGCCAGCAGCTTAGACCGAGCTATGACCTACGAGCAGTACTTC. Full variable domain (outside the CDR3, taken from reference TRBV7-9 and TRBJ2-7): DTGVSQNPRHKITKRGQNVTFRCDPISEHNRLYWYRQTLGQGPEFLTYFQNEAQLEKSRLLSDRFSAERPKGSFSTLEIQRTEQGDSAMYLCASSLDRAMTYEQYFGPGTRLTVT.

This clonotype came up many times. V gene TRBV28 combines with J gene TRBJ1-1; D perhaps matches TRBD1 (5 bases). Trimming stripped 1 base from V and 1 base from J, with 7 bases between. The germline V gene has CDR1 MDHEN and CDR2 SYDVKM. The CDR3 extends over 14 amino acids. DNA for the CDR3: TGTGCCAGCAGTTTATTGGGGGAGAACACTGAAGCTTTCTTT. Residues: CASSLLGENTEAFF.

This clonotype was picked up a small number of times. The V and J genes are TRBV6-2 or TRBV6-3 and TRBJ2-7; either TRBD1 or TRBD2 may supply D (6 bases each). The CDR3 loop spans 12 amino acids. CDR1 MNHEY and CDR2 SVGEGT come from the germline V gene. Trimming stripped 6 bases from V and 6 bases from J, with 12 bases between. The CDR3: CASSRRGGEQYF. The DNA of the CDR3 is TGTGCCAGCAGCCGCAGGGGAGGCGAGCAGTACTTC.

The chain recombines TRBV25-1 with TRBJ1-2; D unclear. The CDR3 is 13 amino acids. The V end was cut by 0 bases, the J end by 8 bases, with 10 bases between. CDR1 and CDR2 from the germline V gene are MGHDK and SYGVNS. Here the CDR3 reads CASSEYPGEGYTF. CDR3 coding DNA: TGTGCCAGCAGTGAATACCCGGGAGAAGGCTACACCTTC.